This T cell receptor beta chain is from a study of blood T cell repertoires in COVID-19. Study overall: Acute-phase and convalescent COVID-19 samples originated in the United States, Italy and Spain. Nucleic acid was either cDNA or gDNA, and it came from T cells, B-cell-depleted T cells, or PBMCs.

Authors' data handling: Nucleated cell number was recorded as an estimate derived from reference gene primer amplification. Method: immunoSEQ multiplex PCR; TCRdb's copy keeps in-frame clones and lacks some. For V, J and clone size, that table is used; D and trimming come from the DNA. The sample gives under 85,000 clones, roughly 85% of which show up once; over 2.5% is in the top ten. The V segment lost 6 bases and the J segment 1 base; nucleotides outside the gene matches: 8. The CDR3 consists of 15 residues. Germline values: CDR1 SSHAT, CDR2 FNYEAQ (reference sequence). This rearrangement joins TRBV7-7 to TRBJ2-7; 8 nucleotides line up with TRBD1. This sequence originates from a man older than 75 with acute or convalescent COVID-19. The sequencing sample was made of peripheral blood. CDR3 in DNA: TGTGCCAGCAGTTCCGGACAGGGAGGTTCCTACGAGCAGTACTTC. The encoded protein is CASSSGQGGSYEQYF.